The 9 T cell receptor beta chains in this list originate from one sample, sequenced in a study of regulatory T cells in long-lasting Graves disease. Time point of the sample: persistent/refractory GD, antithyroid drugs over 5 years with positive TRAb. The TCR library was made from RNA that had been extracted from PBMCs in TRIzol. Arm-PCR with iRepertoire HTBI primers amplified the CDR3 regions for these TCR beta libraries. TCRdb re-analysed the multiplex PCR reads in MiXCR, keeping a single row per CDR3 protein. The profile shows roughly 400,000 distinct CDR3 sequences, 20% to 25% of them singletons. The source was peripheral blood mononuclear cells (PBMCs), collected when the disease was refractory, from a patient treated with antithyroid drugs. The receptors stem from a female donor with Graves disease.

This clonotype appeared a few times. CDR3 amino acids: CASSLSVDTEAFF. The CDR3 DNA reads TGTGCCAGCAGCTTATCAGTAGACACTGAAGCTTTCTTT. V is TRBV7-8 and J is TRBJ1-1; D remains ambiguous. Germline V lookup: CDR1 SGHVS, CDR2 FQNEAQ. CDR3 size: 13 residues. Trimming shortened V by 2 bases and J by 3 bases, and 7 bases separated the two germline ends.

The CDR3 region has the DNA TGTGCCACCTCGCTAGCAGAAAACACCGGGGAGCTGTTTTTT. It codes for CATSLAENTGELFF. The chain has TRBV18 and TRBJ2-2; maybe TRBD2 (5 bases). Trimming stripped 10 bases from V and 2 bases from J, with 14 bases between. This CDR3 is 14 amino acids long. Germline CDR1 KGHSH, CDR2 LQKENI.

At least ten counts were recorded for this clonotype. The V call is TRBV28, the J call TRBJ1-6; D is undetermined. Looked up from germline, CDR1 is MDHEN and CDR2 is SYDVKM. The ends were cut back, 8 bases at V and 14 bases at J, with 19 bases in the middle. The CDR3 loop spans 13 amino acids. The CDR3 coding sequence is TGTGCCAGCCGGGGTGGGGAACCATTGGCCCTCCACTTT. This gives the protein CASRGGEPLALHF. Full variable domain (outside the CDR3, taken from reference TRBV28 and TRBJ1-6): DVKVTQSSRYLVKRTGEKVFLECVQDMDHENMFWYRQDPGLGLRLIYFSYDVKMKEKGDIPEGYSVSREKKERFSLILESASTNQTSMYLCASRGGEPLALHFGNGTRLTVT.

The chain links TRBV5-1 to TRBJ2-5, with 8 positions matching TRBD1. Trimming removed 4 bases from V and 4 bases from J; junction bases left unmatched: 12. The CDR3 runs to 16 residues. Germline CDR1 reads SGHRS; CDR2 reads YFSETQ. The CDR3 protein is CASSPTTGDFGETQYF. The CDR3 DNA follows: TGCGCCAGCAGCCCTACGACAGGGGATTTCGGAGAGACCCAGTACTTC.

In this sample, this clonotype turned up a few times. The chain is built from TRBV7-9 and TRBJ2-7; tentatively, D is TRBD2 (7 bases). Trimming removed 1 base at V and 6 bases at J, with 16 bases between. Germline V gene sequence: CDR1 SEHNR, CDR2 FQNEAQ (reference sequence). This CDR3 has 15 amino acids. The CDR3: CASSLEAGALGEQYF. CDR3 bases: TGTGCCAGCAGCTTAGAGGCGGGGGCCTTGGGCGAGCAGTACTTC.

This clonotype was detected many times. The genes are TRBV2 and TRBJ1-2; 8 nucleotides align to TRBD1. With 9 bases clipped from V and 4 bases from J, the junction kept 13 bases outside the gene matches. CDR3 length equals 15 residues. Germline V gene data show CDR1 as SNHLY and CDR2 as FYNNEI. The CDR3 nucleotides read TGTGCCAGAAAGGATGGACAGGGCGAGCGCTATGGCTACACCTTC. Its protein product is CARKDGQGERYGYTF.

This clonotype occurred once. This clone may be a read error of a much larger clone one base away. The chain employs TRBV2 and TRBJ2-2; a possible D gene is TRBD2 (5 bases). There are 12 residues in the CDR3. Germline lookup yields CDR1 SNHLY and CDR2 FYNNEI. The DNA of the CDR3 is TGTGCCAGCACTGAGGAGACCGGGGAGCTGCTTTTT. Protein product: CASTEETGELLF.

This clonotype was detected ten times or more. The chain uses TRBV6-1 and TRBJ1-2; 11 nucleotides align to TRBD1. After removal of 5 bases from V and 8 bases from J, the junction contained 10 bases not matched to a gene. Germline assignment: CDR1 MNHNS and CDR2 SASEGT. The CDR3 runs to 15 residues. The CDR3 reads CASSIGQGAGYGYTF. In DNA, the CDR3 is TGTGCCAGCAGTATTGGACAGGGGGCAGGCTACGGCTACACCTTC.

V is TRBV7-9 and J is TRBJ2-7, with TRBD2 identical over 7 bases. Unmatched junction bases numbered 5, after V lost 7 bases and J lost 2 bases. The CDR3 length is 13 residues. Germline assignment: CDR1 SEHNR and CDR2 FQNEAQ (reference sequence). CDR3: CASTGLGTYEQYF. The CDR3 region has the DNA TGTGCCAGCACTGGACTAGGGACCTACGAGCAGTACTTC. The full variable domain, rest sourced from reference TRBV7-9 and TRBJ2-7, is DTGVSQNPRHKITKRGQNVTFRCDPISEHNRLYWYRQTLGQGPEFLTYFQNEAQLEKSRLLSDRFSAERPKGSFSTLEIQRTEQGDSAMYLCASTGLGTYEQYFGPGTRLTVT.